The 8 T cell receptor beta chains presented below share a single source sample, sequenced in a study of blood T cell repertoires in COVID-19. Profiled with immunoSEQ multiplex PCR; TCRdb holds only in-frame clones, not every one. The sample records around 250,000 clones, around 83% being singletons. The sequenced material came from peripheral blood. The origin of the receptors is a woman aged 40 to 50 who had recovered from COVID-19.

This clone showed up just once. This sequence joins TRBV5-4 and TRBJ1-1; possibly TRBD1 for D (6 bases). Germline V gene lookup returns CDR1 SGHNT and CDR2 YYREEE (reference sequence). This CDR3 is built from 12 residues. V was pared by 4 bases and J by 11 bases, with 15 bases between. The CDR3 region is CASSENRVVAFF. The CDR3 nucleotides are TGTGCCAGCAGCGAAAACAGGGTTGTGGCTTTCTTT. Combining the CDR3 with reference TRBV5-4 and TRBJ1-1 gives the whole variable domain ETGVTQSPTHLIKTRGQQVTLRCSSQSGHNTVSWYQQALGQGPQFIFQYYREEENGRGNFPPRFSGLQFPNYSSELNVNALELDDSALYLCASSENRVVAFFGQGTRLTVV.

The chain is built from TRBV18 and TRBJ2-2; perhaps TRBD1 as D (6 bases). The CDR3 has 19 amino acids. The germline gives CDR1 KGHSH, CDR2 LQKENI. The ends were cut back, 3 bases at V and 0 bases at J, with 20 bases in the middle. The CDR3 is CASSPPGQTSFANTGELFF. The CDR3, as DNA: TGTGCCAGCTCACCTCCGGGACAAACTTCGTTCGCGAACACCGGGGAGCTGTTTTTT. Combining the CDR3 with reference TRBV18 and TRBJ2-2 gives the whole variable domain NAGVMQNPRHLVRRRGQEARLRCSPMKGHSHVYWYRQLPEEGLKFMVYLQKENIIDESGMPKERFSAEFPKEGPSILRIQQVVRGDSAAYFCASSPPGQTSFANTGELFFGEGSRLTVL.

Here the CDR3 DNA reads TGTGCCACCAGTGATCCCCGGTTAGACAGAACAGATACGCAGTATTTT. Encoded protein: CATSDPRLDRTDTQYF. The chain is built from TRBV24-1 and TRBJ2-3, with D perhaps TRBD1 (5 bases). The CDR3 consists of 16 residues. The V gene's germline CDR1 is KGHDR and CDR2 SFDVKD. The V end was cut by 3 bases, the J end by 3 bases, with 15 bases between.

The DNA of the CDR3 is TGTGCCATCAGAAGGAGCGGGGGGGCCTACGAGCAGTACTTC. Translated, it gives CAIRRSGGAYEQYF. The gene calls are TRBV10-3 and TRBJ2-7; TRBD2 aligns across 10 bases. This CDR3 is built from 14 residues. Germline V CDR1 and CDR2: ENHRY, SYGVKD. The V segment lost 6 bases and the J segment 2 bases; nucleotides outside the gene matches: 4.

The chain couples TRBV5-5 to TRBJ2-7, with 8 nucleotides matching TRBD1. In germline, CDR1 is SGHKS, CDR2 YYEKEE (reference sequence). V was pared by 5 bases and J by 6 bases, with 10 bases of the junction left unmatched. The CDR3 runs to 14 residues. CDR3: CASRVGQGLGEQYF. The CDR3 region has the DNA TGTGCCAGCAGGGTAGGACAGGGACTCGGCGAGCAGTACTTC.

J is TRBJ2-2 and V is TRBV4-2; possible D gene TRBD2, 5 bases. Per the germline V gene, CDR1 is LGHNA and CDR2 is YNFKEQ. This CDR3 has 14 amino acids. V dropped 4 bases and J dropped 4 bases, with 10 bases sitting between them. The CDR3 is CASSREIGTGELFF. CDR3 nucleotide sequence: TGTGCCAGCAGCCGGGAGATTGGCACCGGGGAGCTGTTTTTT.

V and J are TRBV6-1 and TRBJ2-5; D might be TRBD2 (7 bases). V was clipped by 2 bases and J by 1 base, with 11 bases between them. The CDR3 runs 15 residues. Germline-derived CDR1 and CDR2 are MNHNS and SASEGT. CDR3 bases: TGTGCCAGCAGTGAAAGAGGGGGGGCCCAAGAGACCCAGTACTTC. Protein sequence: CASSERGGAQETQYF.

The count of this clone is one. The chain combines TRBV24-1 with TRBJ1-5, with D unresolved. The V end lost 0 bases, the J end lost 6 bases, and 5 bases lay between the germline ends. Germline V CDR1 and CDR2: KGHDR, SFDVKD. This CDR3 spans 13 amino acids. DNA for the CDR3: TGTGCCACCAGTGATTTGTCGGGTCAGCCCCAGCATTTT. Translating it yields CATSDLSGQPQHF.